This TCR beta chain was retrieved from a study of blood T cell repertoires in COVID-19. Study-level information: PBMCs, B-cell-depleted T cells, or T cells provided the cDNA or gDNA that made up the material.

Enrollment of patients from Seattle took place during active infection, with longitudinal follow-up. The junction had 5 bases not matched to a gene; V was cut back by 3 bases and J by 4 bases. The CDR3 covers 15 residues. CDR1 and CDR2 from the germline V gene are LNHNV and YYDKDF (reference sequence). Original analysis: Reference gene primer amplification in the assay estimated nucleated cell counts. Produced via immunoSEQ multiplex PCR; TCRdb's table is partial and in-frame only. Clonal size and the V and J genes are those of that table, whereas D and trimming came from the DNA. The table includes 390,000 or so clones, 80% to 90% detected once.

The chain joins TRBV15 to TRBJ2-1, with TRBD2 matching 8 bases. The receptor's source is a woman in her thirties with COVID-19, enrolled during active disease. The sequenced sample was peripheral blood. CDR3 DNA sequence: TGTGCCACCAGCAGCGTCGCGGGGGGATACAATGAGCAGTTCTTC. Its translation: CATSSVAGGYNEQFF.